This T cell receptor (beta chain) is from a study of T-cell reconstitution after alpha-beta-depleted transplantation in children. This clonotype was detected a few times. Its antigen remains unknown. The germline gene is not matched at one end of the junction; a read error may be the cause. Study-wide points: The study traced high day-60 TCRbeta diversity in some patients to surviving recipient T cells and thymic progenitors.

A TCRbeta library incorporating unique molecular identifiers was prepared. TCRdb recomputed calls from the PCR reads with MiXCR, one row per CDR3 protein. The data contain about 980,000 distinct CDR3 sequences, roughly 29% of them singletons. Germline V gene lookup returns CDR1 MDHEN and CDR2 SYDVKM. This CDR3 is 13 amino acids long. This chain uses TRBV28 with TRBJ2-7; either TRBD1 or TRBD2 may fit D (5 bases each). The source of this sequence is a boy under three years old who had a stem cell transplant for SCID, so the T cells may come from the graft donor. Sample: PBMCs, mostly from graft donor cells, taken 360 days after TCRalphabeta/CD19-depleted stem cell transplant. The chain's CDR3 is CASSRDRSHEQYF. Here the CDR3 DNA reads TGTGCCAGCAGCCGGGACCGCTCCCACGAGCAGTACTTC.